This T cell receptor beta chain was found in a study of tumor-infiltrating lymphocytes in primary liver carcinoma. TCR beta cDNA was prepared out of 500 ng total RNA by means of a constant-region primer. Three nested multiplex PCR rounds of slightly modified ARM-PCR generated TCR beta libraries. With TRBV1-TRBV30 forward primers and a C-beta reverse primer, the first two PCR rounds were run for roughly 10 cycles each. TCRdb recomputed calls from the multiplex PCR reads with MiXCR, one row per CDR3 protein. The sample holds about 66,000 distinct CDR3 sequences, over 60% seen once. Trimming removed 4 bases from V and 7 bases from J, with 17 bases in between. Looked up from germline, CDR1 is SQVTM and CDR2 is ANQGSEA. The CDR3 is 14 residues long. RNA and DNA were co-extracted from about 19-30 mg of unsorted bulk tissue.

This chain connects TRBV29-1 to TRBJ2-1; no clear D. This TCR was recovered from a man in his forties or fifties with primary liver carcinoma and hepatitis B virus infection. The sequencing sample was made of liver tumor tissue from sampling region 4. The sample's subset: tumor region T4, right-lateral pole. CDR3 DNA: TGCAGCGTTGGGCGCCAGTTAGCCTGTAATGAGCAGTTCTTC. Translating gives CSVGRQLACNEQFF.